This T cell receptor beta chain derives from a study of PD-L1 blockade in urothelial cancer. CDR1 and CDR2 (germline): MGHRA, YSYEKL. V dropped 0 bases and J dropped 4; count of bases not matched to a gene: 4. CDR3 length: 17 amino acids. The table came from immunoSEQ multiplex PCR; TCRdb's copy has only in-frame clones and leaves some out. The sample lists some 45,000 clones, about 88% occurring once. The time point: pretreatment peripheral blood. Material: PBMCs, obtained around atezolizumab (anti-PD-L1) treatment. The gene calls are TRBV4-1 and TRBJ2-1; 12 bases fit TRBD2. The receptor was isolated from a donor aged 40 or older with urothelial cancer. In nucleotides, the CDR3 is TGCGCCAGCAGCCAAGATCCGGGACTAGCGGGTTACAATGAGCAGTTCTTC. Translation gives CASSQDPGLAGYNEQFF.